This TCR beta chain was sequenced during a study of beta chain features in type 1 diabetes. At the level of the study: Similarity in age, gender and cell yields was seen between patients and healthy donors.

Notes on the study in general: High TCR expression in some cells could lead to their over-representation in cDNA sequencing. Type 1 diabetes patients showed fewer insertions and more deletions at VDJ junctions.

Since all of the isolated RNA was reverse transcribed, expressed TCRB transcripts were what got sequenced. Only in-frame clones appear in the TCRdb table, and some are missing; sequencing was by immunoSEQ multiplex PCR. The sample has about 360,000 clones, roughly an eighth seen once. J was trimmed by 3 bases and V by 0 bases; bases with no gene match: 6. The germline V gene has CDR1 SGHTA and CDR2 FQGNSA. The length of the CDR3 is 16 residues. This clone was recorded a few times. The antigen is unknown. A CD45RO/CCR7/CD25/CD127/CD95/CD27 panel sorted naive, central memory, regulatory and stem cell-like memory CD4+ cells.

Sequencing was performed on naive CD4+ T cells from blood. The source is a man aged 18 to 35 in good health. V gene TRBV7-2 combines with J gene TRBJ2-7, with 9 bases lining up with TRBD1. CDR3 residues: CASSLAPGQGYYEQYF. As DNA, the CDR3 is TGTGCCAGCAGCTTAGCCCCGGGACAGGGATACTACGAGCAGTACTTC.